The T cell receptor beta chain under discussion was sequenced for a study of CD8 T cells in Susac syndrome. The CDR3 covers 13 residues. V lost 6 bases and J 0 bases, leaving 11 bases between the germline ends. CDR1 is SQVTM, CDR2 ANQGSEA, per germline. RNA, at roughly 0.45 to 1 ug, was reverse transcribed with random hexamers. TCRdb analysed the immunoSEQ multiplex PCR reads with MiXCR anew, one entry per CDR3 protein. This table has some 150,000 distinct CDR3 sequences, around 94% appearing once. The sequence came from a human donor in good health. The chain has TRBV29-1 and TRBJ1-1, with D unclear. The sequenced sample consisted of CD4+ T cells from PBMCs. The CDR3 reads CSVGESLNTEAFF. The CDR3 nucleotides are TGCAGCGTGGGAGAAAGCTTGAACACTGAAGCTTTCTTT.